These T cell receptor beta chains were read from a single sample in a study of cytomegalovirus exposure and HLA in healthy donors. The method was immunoSEQ multiplex PCR; TCRdb's version includes in-frame clones alone and lacks a portion of them. Of over 150,000 clones in the sample, just under 85% were seen once. The material sequenced was PBMCs. The receptors stem from a girl aged 5 to 17 in good health and CMV-seropositive. CDR3s include the opening cysteine and the closing phenylalanine or tryptophan. Each record gives: D gene, clone size, V gene, J gene, CDR3 DNA, CDR3 protein. A D gene is named only where the DNA matches it firmly. Rows may omit the clone size; those that give it use once, few, many or a size class.

d_call: TRBD1; clone_size: -; v_call: TRBV4-1; j_call: TRBJ1-2; cdr3_nt: TGCGCCAGCAGCCAAAGGGTCCCGGGACAGGGGTTTTTCTATGGCTACACCTTC; cdr3_aa: CASSQRVPGQGFFYGYTF
d_call: -; clone_size: -; v_call: TRBV29-1; j_call: TRBJ2-7; cdr3_nt: TGCAGCGTTCACGGACCGCTACTAGACGAGCAGTACTTC; cdr3_aa: CSVHGPLLDEQYF
d_call: -; clone_size: -; v_call: TRBV29-1; j_call: TRBJ1-1; cdr3_nt: TGCAGCGTTGAAAGGGCCCCGGGAACTGAAGCTTTCTTT; cdr3_aa: CSVERAPGTEAFF
d_call: -; clone_size: -; v_call: TRBV19; j_call: TRBJ1-5; cdr3_nt: TGTGCCAGTAGTATAGACGGTGCCAATCAGCCCCAGCATTTT; cdr3_aa: CASSIDGANQPQHF
d_call: -; clone_size: -; v_call: TRBV6-6; j_call: TRBJ2-7; cdr3_nt: TGTGCCAGCAGCTTTAGTACAGGGCTCAACGAGCAGTACTTC; cdr3_aa: CASSFSTGLNEQYF
d_call: TRBD1; clone_size: -; v_call: TRBV2; j_call: TRBJ1-5; cdr3_nt: TGTGCCAGCAACCGGGACAGGGGGAACAATCAGCCCCAGCATTTT; cdr3_aa: CASNRDRGNNQPQHF
d_call: -; clone_size: -; v_call: TRBV5-1; j_call: TRBJ2-3; cdr3_nt: TGCGCCAGCAGCTCCCAGGTCAAAACTTTTAGCACAGATACGCAGTATTTT; cdr3_aa: CASSSQVKTFSTDTQYF
d_call: -; clone_size: -; v_call: TRBV28; j_call: TRBJ1-4; cdr3_nt: TGTGCCAGCAGAACAGGGTTGGGGGATGAAAAACTGTTTTTT; cdr3_aa: CASRTGLGDEKLFF
d_call: -; clone_size: -; v_call: TRBV11-3; j_call: TRBJ1-1; cdr3_nt: TGTGCCAGCAGCTTGGGAACCGGGATCTACACTGAAGCTTTCTTT; cdr3_aa: CASSLGTGIYTEAFF
d_call: -; clone_size: -; v_call: TRBV5-1; j_call: TRBJ1-4; cdr3_nt: TGCGCCAGCAGCTTAGTGCCGGGGAATGACCAAAAACTGTTTTTT; cdr3_aa: CASSLVPGNDQKLFF
d_call: -; clone_size: few; v_call: TRBV13; j_call: TRBJ1-2; cdr3_nt: TGTGCCAGCACCTCTGGGGGCGGCTACACCTTC; cdr3_aa: CASTSGGGYTF
d_call: TRBD1; clone_size: -; v_call: TRBV5-8; j_call: TRBJ2-1; cdr3_nt: TGTGCCAGCAGCTTACAGGGGAGCTCCTACAATGAGCAGTTCTTC; cdr3_aa: CASSLQGSSYNEQFF
d_call: -; clone_size: -; v_call: TRBV4-1; j_call: TRBJ2-6; cdr3_nt: TGCGCCAGCAGCCAAGTACTCTCTGGGGCCAACGTCCTGACTTTC; cdr3_aa: CASSQVLSGANVLTF
d_call: TRBD1; clone_size: -; v_call: TRBV9; j_call: TRBJ2-5; cdr3_nt: TGTGCCAGCAGCAATCGGGACAGGGACGGGGAGACCCAGTACTTC; cdr3_aa: CASSNRDRDGETQYF
d_call: TRBD2; clone_size: -; v_call: TRBV30; j_call: TRBJ2-3; cdr3_nt: TGTGCCTGGAGTTTGAGTTGGCGGGGGAGCACAGATACGCAGTATTTT; cdr3_aa: CAWSLSWRGSTDTQYF
d_call: -; clone_size: once; v_call: TRBV6-5; j_call: TRBJ1-2; cdr3_nt: TGTGCCAGCAGTTACTCGAACAGGAATGGCTACACCTTC; cdr3_aa: CASSYSNRNGYTF
d_call: TRBD1; clone_size: -; v_call: TRBV15; j_call: TRBJ1-2; cdr3_nt: TGTGCCACCAGCAGAGTTTGGGACAGGGAAAATGGCTACACCTTC; cdr3_aa: CATSRVWDRENGYTF
d_call: -; clone_size: -; v_call: TRBV4-1; j_call: TRBJ1-5; cdr3_nt: TGCGCCAGCAGCCAAGATATAGCGGTCTACAATCAGCCCCAGCATTTT; cdr3_aa: CASSQDIAVYNQPQHF
d_call: -; clone_size: -; v_call: TRBV6-5; j_call: TRBJ1-3; cdr3_nt: TGTGCCAGCAGGGCGACTATCTCTGGAAACACCATATATTTT; cdr3_aa: CASRATISGNTIYF
d_call: -; clone_size: -; v_call: TRBV14; j_call: TRBJ1-1; cdr3_nt: TGTGCCAGCAGCCCCCTAGGGGTGTGGGAAGCTGAAGCTTTCTTT; cdr3_aa: CASSPLGVWEAEAFF
d_call: -; clone_size: -; v_call: TRBV7-9; j_call: TRBJ1-1; cdr3_nt: TGTGCCAGCAGCTTAGCGCTCGGGACTGAAGCTTTCTTT; cdr3_aa: CASSLALGTEAFF
d_call: TRBD1; clone_size: -; v_call: TRBV2; j_call: TRBJ1-5; cdr3_nt: TGTGCCAGCAGTGATAACAGGGGAGGCAATCAGCCCCAGCATTTT; cdr3_aa: CASSDNRGGNQPQHF
d_call: -; clone_size: -; v_call: TRBV10-3; j_call: TRBJ1-3; cdr3_nt: TGTGCCATCAGTGAGTCTAAGAGCTCTGGAAACACCATATATTTT; cdr3_aa: CAISESKSSGNTIYF
d_call: -; clone_size: -; v_call: TRBV30; j_call: TRBJ1-2; cdr3_nt: TGTGCCTGGATTGTGGCAATGAGGTTAAATGGCTACACCTTC; cdr3_aa: CAWIVAMRLNGYTF
d_call: -; clone_size: -; v_call: TRBV5-1; j_call: TRBJ1-1; cdr3_nt: TGCGCCAGCAGCTCGGACGGGCGGGGCGGGAATGCTTTCTTT; cdr3_aa: CASSSDGRGGNAFF
d_call: TRBD1; clone_size: -; v_call: TRBV7-8; j_call: TRBJ1-2; cdr3_nt: TGTGCCAGCAGCTCACGGGACAGGGGGAAGCAGGGTGGCTACACCTTC; cdr3_aa: CASSSRDRGKQGGYTF
d_call: -; clone_size: -; v_call: TRBV5-6; j_call: TRBJ1-6; cdr3_nt: TGTGCCAGCAGCTTGTGGTGGGCACTCTCGGATTCACCCCTCCACTTT; cdr3_aa: CASSLWWALSDSPLHF